These 14 T cell receptor beta chains originate from one sample sequenced in a study of T cells after posttransplantation cyclophosphamide. The table came from immunoSEQ multiplex PCR; TCRdb's copy has only in-frame clones and leaves some out. The data show 8,000 to 10,000 clones, over 95% seen once. The sample was naive CD8+ T cells sorted from PBMCs. The receptors originated from a man aged 50-59 years in good health, CMV-negative, and a related stem cell transplant donor.

This chain joins TRBV9 and TRBJ1-2; 12 bases are a match to TRBD1. Trimming at V came to 3 bases and at J to 1 base, leaving 10 bases not matched to a gene. From germline, CDR1 is SGDLS and CDR2 YYNGEE. This CDR3 has 18 amino acids. CDR3 sequence: CASSGWRGQGALNYGYTF. CDR3 bases: TGTGCCAGCAGCGGGTGGCGGGGACAGGGGGCCCTTAACTATGGCTACACCTTC.

This chain links TRBV9 with TRBJ2-3, with 8 bases matching TRBD1. Germline loops: CDR1 SGDLS, CDR2 YYNGEE. This CDR3 spans 14 amino acids. V was pared by 4 bases and J by 4 bases, with 5 bases of the junction left unmatched. The CDR3 region is CASSWRTGSDTQYF. CDR3 sequence (DNA): TGTGCCAGCAGCTGGCGGACAGGGTCAGATACGCAGTATTTT.

The chain recombines TRBV9 with TRBJ2-3; D not certain. The CDR3 spans 14 residues. V was shortened by 4 bases and J by 2 bases, with 11 bases between the two germline ends. From germline, CDR1 is SGDLS and CDR2 YYNGEE. This chain's CDR3 is CASSPPDSTDTQYF. Here the CDR3 DNA reads TGTGCCAGCAGCCCCCCAGATTCCACAGATACGCAGTATTTT.

The genes are TRBV13 and TRBJ2-7; 7 bases agree with TRBD1. The V gene's germline CDR1 is PRHDT and CDR2 FYEKMQ (reference sequence). The J segment lost 2 bases and the V segment lost 2 bases, leaving 6 bases of the junction unmatched. CDR3 length: 15 amino acids. The CDR3 reads CASSLFGQGAYEQYF. The CDR3, as DNA: TGTGCCAGCAGCTTATTCGGTCAGGGGGCCTACGAGCAGTACTTC.

This chain uses TRBV13 with TRBJ1-1; TRBD1 aligns across 9 bases. This CDR3 has 15 amino acids. With V trimmed by 1 base and J by 8 bases, 8 bases remained unmatched. In germline, CDR1 is PRHDT, CDR2 FYEKMQ (reference sequence). CDR3 region: CASSLERGTGMEAFF. DNA of the CDR3: TGTGCCAGCAGCTTAGAAAGGGGGACAGGGATGGAAGCTTTCTTT.

V gene TRBV6-1 combines with J gene TRBJ1-6; perhaps TRBD1 as D (6 bases). The CDR3 consists of 13 residues. Per germline, CDR1 MNHNS and CDR2 SASEGT. V gave up 2 bases and J gave up 9 bases, with 8 bases separating them. CDR3 amino acids: CASSETGISPLHF. DNA of the CDR3: TGTGCCAGCAGTGAAACAGGGATTTCACCCCTCCACTTT.

This rearrangement joins TRBV2 to TRBJ2-3; D is uncertain. The germline CDR1 and CDR2 sequences are SNHLY and FYNNEI. This CDR3 region has 11 residues. V was pared by 10 bases and J by 4 bases, with 9 bases between. The CDR3 spells CAISPADTQYF. CDR3 DNA: TGTGCCATCTCACCGGCAGATACGCAGTATTTT.

The chain carries TRBV27 and TRBJ1-2; D is possibly TRBD1 (5 bases). The CDR3 contains 14 residues. V lost 3 bases and J lost 3, with 11 bases in between. The V gene's germline CDR1 is MNHEY and CDR2 SMNVEV (reference sequence). CDR3 residues: CASSFLQGYYGYTF. The CDR3 DNA reads as TGTGCCAGCAGTTTTCTTCAGGGCTACTATGGCTACACCTTC.

The rearrangement links TRBV5-1 to TRBJ2-2; D not resolved. Germline V lookup: CDR1 SGHRS, CDR2 YFSETQ. This CDR3 contains 13 residues. Trimming removed 3 bases from V and 4 bases from J, with 7 bases in between. The CDR3 sequence is CASSYLSTGELFF. The CDR3 nucleotides are TGCGCCAGCAGCTATCTGAGCACCGGGGAGCTGTTTTTT.

The chain is built from TRBV27 and TRBJ1-4; unclear D gene. Deletions cut 2 bases from V and 4 bases from J, with 11 bases between. This CDR3 has 15 amino acids. Germline values: CDR1 MNHEY, CDR2 SMNVEV (reference sequence). DNA for the CDR3: TGTGCCAGCAGTTTAATACGCGGTTTTAATGAAAAACTGTTTTTT. Amino acid sequence: CASSLIRGFNEKLFF.

The chain combines TRBV10-3 with TRBJ2-2; TRBD1 matches at 7 bases. Germline lookup yields CDR1 ENHRY and CDR2 SYGVKD. J was trimmed by 2 bases and V by 6 bases; bases with no gene match: 6. The CDR3 spans 15 residues. This chain's CDR3 is CAIRSRDSNTGELFF. DNA for the CDR3: TGTGCCATCAGGAGCCGGGACAGTAACACCGGGGAGCTGTTTTTT.

This clone was seen only once. This chain joins TRBV19 and TRBJ2-5; D unresolved. The J call may be in error: the DNA end matches TRBJ2-7 better. Germline V gives CDR1 LNHDA, CDR2 SQIVND (reference sequence). This CDR3 region has 14 residues. For the CDR3, the DNA is TGTGCCAGTAGTGCGGCTGCCCTTACCTACGAGCAGTACTTC. Translating gives CASSAAALTYEQYF.

The chain recombines TRBV4-1 with TRBJ2-7, with TRBD1 matching over 8 bases. CDR3 length: 16 residues. With V trimmed by 0 bases and J by 2 bases, 6 bases remained unmatched. CDR1 MGHRA and CDR2 YSYEKL come from the germline V gene. CDR3 in amino acids: CASSQDGPGQAYEQYF. The DNA for the CDR3 is TGCGCCAGCAGCCAAGATGGGCCGGGACAGGCCTACGAGCAGTACTTC.

This clone came up once. The J gene is TRBJ2-2, the V gene TRBV6-5; perhaps TRBD2 as D (7 bases). The CDR3 is 16 amino acids. Trimming pared 0 bases from V and 6 bases from J, leaving 14 bases between. Germline values: CDR1 MNHEY, CDR2 SVGAGI. CDR3 protein: CASSYSMWGGPGELFF. The CDR3 nucleotides read TGTGCCAGCAGTTACTCGATGTGGGGGGGGCCCGGGGAGCTGTTTTTT.